The 26 T cell receptor beta chains below come from one sample, sequenced in a study of cytomegalovirus exposure and HLA in healthy donors. PCR was performed using 60 Vbeta and 13 Jbeta primers. Clones were read by immunoSEQ multiplex PCR, and TCRdb kept only the in-frame ones, dropping some. The sample includes around 150,000 clones, about four fifths seen only once; the top ten take approximately 1%. Sequenced: PBMCs. The receptors come from a male donor in good health and CMV-seronegative.

J is TRBJ1-5 and V is TRBV6-5; 8 bases line up with TRBD1. Germline V gives CDR1 MNHEY, CDR2 SVGAGI. Trimming took 0 bases from V and 4 from J; bases not matched to a gene: 2. The CDR3 loop spans 15 amino acids. The CDR3 spells CASSYSGDRNQPQHF. The CDR3, as DNA: TGTGCCAGCAGTTACTCTGGGGACAGGAATCAGCCCCAGCATTTT.

This clone was found a few times. The chain recombines TRBV18 with TRBJ2-7, with D possibly matching TRBD2 (6 bases). V was shortened by 2 bases and J by 3 bases, with 11 bases between the two germline ends. The CDR3 consists of 14 residues. In germline, CDR1 is KGHSH, CDR2 LQKENI. In DNA, the CDR3 is TGTGCCAGCTCACCAGGGCGGGACGGCTACGAGCAGTACTTC. Encoded protein: CASSPGRDGYEQYF.

V is TRBV2 and J is TRBJ2-4, with a possible D match to TRBD1 (6 bases). CDR1 and CDR2 from the germline V gene are SNHLY and FYNNEI. V gave up 7 bases and J gave up 0 bases, with 10 bases separating them. The CDR3 runs 14 residues. CDR3 loop: CASMTGLAKNIQYF. In DNA, the CDR3 is TGTGCCAGCATGACAGGCCTAGCCAAAAACATTCAGTACTTC.

V is TRBV7-9 and J is TRBJ2-2; 11 nucleotides agree with TRBD1. Germline lookup yields CDR1 SEHNR and CDR2 FQNEAQ (reference sequence). Unmatched junction bases numbered 5, after V lost 10 bases and J lost 7 bases. The CDR3 is 13 amino acids. The CDR3 protein is CAIMGQGVGELFF. The CDR3 bases are TGTGCCATAATGGGACAGGGGGTCGGGGAGCTGTTTTTT.

CDR3 protein: CASSLELGPNEQFF. CDR3 coding DNA: TGCGCCAGCAGCTTGGAGCTGGGGCCCAATGAGCAGTTCTTC. The genes are TRBV5-1 and TRBJ2-1; D might be TRBD1 (5 bases). This CDR3 spans 14 amino acids. V gave up 0 bases and J gave up 6 bases, with 10 bases separating them. Germline CDR1 and CDR2: SGHRS and YFSETQ. Full variable domain (remainder filled in from reference TRBV5-1 and TRBJ2-1): KAGVTQTPRYLIKTRGQQVTLSCSPISGHRSVSWYQQTPGQGLQFLFEYFSETQRNKGNFPGRFSGRQFSNSRSEMNVSTLELGDSALYLCASSLELGPNEQFFGPGTRLTVL.

This chain uses TRBV7-9 with TRBJ1-6, with 9 bases aligning to TRBD1. Unmatched junction bases numbered 7, after V lost 5 bases and J lost 2 bases. The CDR3 length is 17 residues. Germline CDR1 and CDR2: SEHNR and FQNEAQ (reference sequence). In DNA, the CDR3 is TGTGCCAGCAGCCCAGACAGGGGGAGACCCTATAATTCACCCCTCCACTTT. Protein: CASSPDRGRPYNSPLHF.

The chain carries TRBV18 and TRBJ2-5; D not certain. The CDR3 is 15 amino acids. The germline gives CDR1 KGHSH, CDR2 LQKENI. V was cut by 6 bases and J by 1 base, with 15 bases left in between. The CDR3, as DNA: TGTGCCAGCTCCCGCGATGTGGGCCCCCAAGAGACCCAGTACTTC. This sequence encodes CASSRDVGPQETQYF.

The chain has TRBV7-9 and TRBJ2-1; TRBD2 aligns across 9 bases. CDR3 length: 15 residues. Germline loops: CDR1 SEHNR, CDR2 FQNEAQ (reference sequence). Trimming took 3 bases from V and 9 from J; bases not matched to a gene: 9. Here the CDR3 reads CASSFQRGVSVEQFF. CDR3 coding DNA: TGTGCCAGCAGCTTTCAGCGGGGGGTTTCCGTTGAGCAGTTCTTC.

This chain uses TRBV18 with TRBJ2-3, with TRBD2 matching over 8 bases. Germline loops: CDR1 KGHSH, CDR2 LQKENI. J lost 6 bases, V lost 3 bases, and 8 bases had no gene match. The CDR3 sequence is 15 residues long. The CDR3, as DNA: TGTGCCAGCTCACCGGTAGCGGGGCCGTTGGATACGCAGTATTTT. Protein sequence: CASSPVAGPLDTQYF.

This sequence joins TRBV6-6 and TRBJ2-7, with D possibly being TRBD1 (5 bases). Germline loops: CDR1 MNHNY, CDR2 SVGAGI (reference sequence). V gave up 0 bases and J gave up 4 bases, with 7 bases separating them. The CDR3 is 13 residues long. CDR3 in DNA: TGTGCCAGCAGTTACTCGCAGGGTTACGAGCAGTACTTC. Translating gives CASSYSQGYEQYF.

V is TRBV4-1 and J is TRBJ1-2; D possibly corresponds to TRBD1 (5 bases). Trimming took off 0 bases at V and 9 bases at J, with 8 bases between the two ends. The V gene's germline CDR1 is MGHRA and CDR2 YSYEKL. The CDR3 is 12 residues long. The chain's CDR3 is CASSQDGGSYTF. CDR3 DNA sequence: TGCGCCAGCAGCCAAGATGGGGGGAGCTACACCTTC.

V and J are TRBV5-1 and TRBJ1-1; D gene unclear. Between the trimmed V and J ends, which lost 3 bases and 5 bases, there was a span of 17 bases. The CDR3 extends over 15 amino acids. CDR1 is SGHRS and CDR2 is YFSETQ in the germline V gene. CDR3 sequence reads: CASSSLRRVETEAFF. The DNA for the CDR3 is TGCGCCAGCAGCTCCCTCAGGAGGGTTGAAACTGAAGCTTTCTTT.

The chain employs TRBV9 and TRBJ1-1; 8 bases line up with TRBD1. The J segment lost 0 bases and the V segment lost 4 bases, leaving 5 bases of the junction unmatched. The CDR3 is made up of 15 amino acids. Germline lookup yields CDR1 SGDLS and CDR2 YYNGEE. DNA for the CDR3: TGTGCCAGCAGCTCCCGGACAGGGCTGAACACTGAAGCTTTCTTT. Translated, it gives CASSSRTGLNTEAFF. Supplemented by reference TRBV9 and TRBJ1-1, the full variable domain reads DSGVTQTPKHLITATGQRVTLRCSPRSGDLSVYWYQQSLDQGLQFLIQYYNGEERAKGNILERFSAQQFPDLHSELNLSSLELGDSALYFCASSSRTGLNTEAFFGQGTRLTVV.

The chain uses TRBV15 and TRBJ2-5; D is unresolved. The length of the CDR3 is 14 residues. V dropped 3 bases and J dropped 2 bases, with 10 bases sitting between them. Germline V CDR1 and CDR2: LNHNV, YYDKDF (reference sequence). As DNA, the CDR3 is TGTGCCACCAGCAGCCTCAGGATTCAAGAGACCCAGTACTTC. Translated, it gives CATSSLRIQETQYF.

This chain uses TRBV11-2 with TRBJ2-3; maybe TRBD1 (5 bases). Trimming shortened V by 5 bases and J by 3 bases, and 12 bases separated the two germline ends. Germline V gene lookup returns CDR1 SGHAT and CDR2 FQNNGV. The CDR3 has 14 residues. The CDR3 nucleotides read TGTGCCAGCAGCCCGCAGGGTGGGACAGATACGCAGTATTTT. Encoded protein: CASSPQGGTDTQYF. The full variable domain, completed using reference TRBV11-2 and TRBJ2-3, is EAGVAQSPRYKIIEKRQSVAFWCNPISGHATLYWYQQILGQGPKLLIQFQNNGVVDDSQLPKDRFSAERLKGVDSTLKIQPAKLEDSAVYLCASSPQGGTDTQYFGPGTRLTVL.

The chain couples TRBV11-2 to TRBJ2-5; 12 nucleotides match TRBD1. J was trimmed by 4 bases and V by 0 bases; bases with no gene match: 9. The CDR3 extends over 18 amino acids. Germline-derived CDR1 and CDR2 are SGHAT and FQNNGV. Here the CDR3 DNA reads TGTGCCAGCAGCTTAGATATAGGGACAGGGGGCGCTCGAGAGACCCAGTACTTC. It yields the protein CASSLDIGTGGARETQYF.

J is TRBJ2-7 and V is TRBV30; no clear D gene. This CDR3 is 13 amino acids long. Per the germline V gene, CDR1 is GTSNPN and CDR2 is SVGIG (reference sequence). V was clipped by 3 bases and J by 4 bases, with 13 bases between them. The CDR3 spells CAWSPSPVYEQYF. The CDR3 nucleotides are TGTGCCTGGAGCCCCAGTCCCGTTTACGAGCAGTACTTC.

The CDR3 region has the DNA TGTGCCAGCAGCCGACCTCTAGCGGGGGGGTACAATGAGCAGTTCTTC. Amino acids: CASSRPLAGGYNEQFF. The V gene is TRBV7-9, the J gene TRBJ2-1, with 12 bases lining up with TRBD2. The germline gives CDR1 SEHNR, CDR2 FQNEAQ (reference sequence). V lost 5 bases and J lost 4; bases outside the gene matches: 6. The CDR3 length is 16 residues.

This chain joins TRBV5-1 and TRBJ2-5, with 11 bases that match TRBD2. CDR3 length: 16 amino acids. The junction had 7 bases not matched to a gene; V was cut back by 2 bases and J by 4 bases. The germline V gene has CDR1 SGHRS and CDR2 YFSETQ. DNA of the CDR3: TGCGCCAGCAGCTTTTCGCTAGCGGGGGGACTAGAGACCCAGTACTTC. Amino acid sequence: CASSFSLAGGLETQYF.

This clone was detected many times. The chain couples TRBV7-2 to TRBJ1-1; tentative D call: TRBD1 (5 bases). Germline loops: CDR1 SGHTA, CDR2 FQGNSA. The CDR3 has 15 residues. Trimming removed 2 bases at V and 3 bases at J, with 13 bases between. CDR3: CASSLRPQVDTEAFF. Here the CDR3 DNA reads TGTGCCAGCAGCTTACGGCCACAGGTTGACACTGAAGCTTTCTTT.

This clone occurred once. The V gene is TRBV14, the J gene TRBJ2-7; TRBD1 matches at 7 bases. Germline lookup yields CDR1 SGHDN and CDR2 FVKESK. This CDR3 comprises 16 residues. The J segment lost 5 bases and the V segment lost 0 bases, leaving 10 bases of the junction unmatched. The CDR3 coding sequence is TGTGCCAGCAGCCAAGAGATAGGAAGGGGGCCAAACGAGCAGTACTTC. Protein product: CASSQEIGRGPNEQYF.

This clone was detected only a few times. The genes are TRBV6-6 and TRBJ1-1; D might be TRBD1 (5 bases). The CDR3 is made up of 16 amino acids. Germline CDR1 and CDR2: MNHNY and SVGAGI (reference sequence). V shed 7 bases and J shed 3 bases, with 21 bases lying between them. CDR3 in amino acids: CASITSQGWTDTEAFF. The CDR3 nucleotides read TGTGCCAGCATCACAAGCCAGGGTTGGACGGACACTGAAGCTTTCTTT.

This clone was observed a single time. V and J are TRBV7-2 and TRBJ2-7; 7 positions match TRBD1. The junction had 3 bases not matched to a gene; V was cut back by 1 base and J by 3 bases. This CDR3 is 14 amino acids long. Germline V gives CDR1 SGHTA, CDR2 FQGNSA. The CDR3 DNA reads TGTGCCAGCAGCTTAGGACAGGGAGTCTACGAGCAGTACTTC. Translation: CASSLGQGVYEQYF.

The CDR3 loop reads CASSEGQIYNSPLHF. The DNA for the CDR3 is TGTGCCAGCAGTGAGGGACAGATATATAATTCACCCCTCCACTTT. The chain has TRBV2 and TRBJ1-6, with 7 nucleotides matching TRBD1. The V gene end was trimmed by 3 bases and the J gene end by 4 bases; junction bases not matched to a gene: 3. Germline V lookup: CDR1 SNHLY, CDR2 FYNNEI. CDR3 length: 15 amino acids.

There are a few counts of this clone. The chain joins TRBV7-2 to TRBJ2-7; weak D call: TRBD2 (6 bases). The CDR3 sequence is 14 residues long. V was clipped by 1 base and J by 2 bases, with 9 bases between them. The germline V gene encodes CDR1 SGHTA and CDR2 FQGNSA. CDR3 region: CASSLGTTPYEQYF. As DNA, the CDR3 is TGTGCCAGCAGCTTAGGGACTACGCCCTACGAGCAGTACTTC. The full variable domain, rest sourced from reference TRBV7-2 and TRBJ2-7, is GAGVSQSPSNKVTEKGKDVELRCDPISGHTALYWYRQSLGQGLEFLIYFQGNSAPDKSGLPSDRFSAERTGGSVSTLTIQRTQQEDSAVYLCASSLGTTPYEQYFGPGTRLTVT.

V usage is TRBV5-1 and J usage is TRBJ1-1; tentatively, D is TRBD1 (6 bases). V gave up 0 bases and J gave up 6 bases, with 12 bases separating them. This CDR3 has 14 residues. Germline V CDR1 and CDR2: SGHRS, YFSETQ. In DNA, the CDR3 is TGCGCCAGCAGCTTGGCCAAGGGGGGGCCTGAAGCTTTCTTT. Translating it yields CASSLAKGGPEAFF.